This entry is about one T cell receptor (beta chain). The antigen remains unidentified. This CDR3 contains 15 residues. Germline CDR1 SGHDN, CDR2 FVKESK. With 4 bases clipped from V and 5 bases from J, the junction kept 8 bases outside the gene matches. This entry belongs to a study of blood T cells in healthy people across ages. On the study more broadly: In model experiments, template switching was able to capture about one barcoded beta molecule for every two T cells that were present.

Sample-barcoded 5' priming and a J-beta primer mix drove a second PCR of 7 to 11 cycles. TCRdb reprocessed the 5' RACE reads with MiXCR, giving one entry per CDR3 protein. The sample holds approximately 800,000 distinct CDR3 sequences, around three fifths seen once. Findings and caveats of the study: It was held that diversity estimates obtained from one million T cells represented underestimates.

The rearrangement links TRBV14 to TRBJ2-1; TRBD1 matches at 7 bases. Specimen: blood. The receptor's source is a man aged 40-55 years in good health. CDR3 coding DNA: TGTGCCAGCAGCCCGAACAGGGGTTACAACAATGAGCAGTTCTTC. This encodes CASSPNRGYNNEQFF.